Each of the 26 T cell receptor beta chains below was sequenced from the same sample in a study of regulatory T cells in long-lasting Graves disease. Time point indicated: newly diagnosed GD, antithyroid drugs for less than 3 months. There was RNA extracted from PBMCs, and the TCR library was made from it. Construction of TCR beta libraries relied on iRepertoire HTBI primers and on Arm-PCR targeting CDR3 regions. TCRdb fed the multiplex PCR reads into MiXCR, producing one record per CDR3 protein. The sample consists of about 500,000 distinct CDR3 sequences, 12% of them appearing once. A further study also used this sample, focusing on T cells in Graves' hyperthyroidism and ophthalmopathy.

Sequenced here: peripheral blood mononuclear cells (PBMCs), sampled at new diagnosis, from a patient treated with antithyroid drugs. These receptors all come from a woman in her twenties or thirties with Graves disease.

There are many counts of this clonotype. The gene calls are TRBV5-6 and TRBJ2-5; 14 positions match TRBD2. CDR1 and CDR2 (germline): SGHDT, YYEEEE. CDR3 length: 16 residues. The junction had 3 bases not matched to a gene; V was cut back by 4 bases and J by 1 base. CDR3 coding DNA: TGTGCCAGCAGCCACGGACTAGCGGGGGGCCAAGAGACCCAGTACTTC. Encoded protein: CASSHGLAGGQETQYF.

The J gene is TRBJ2-7, the V gene TRBV28; 13 bases are shared with TRBD2. The length of the CDR3 is 16 residues. Germline lookup yields CDR1 MDHEN and CDR2 SYDVKM. Germline trimming cut 4 bases from V and 5 bases from J; bases unmatched to any gene: 8. The CDR3 loop is CASSSPGLAGENEQYF. In DNA, the CDR3 is TGTGCCAGCAGTTCTCCCGGACTAGCGGGAGAAAACGAGCAGTACTTC.

This clonotype was observed a handful of times. The V gene is TRBV4-1, the J gene TRBJ2-2; the D gene is possibly TRBD2 (6 bases). From germline, CDR1 is MGHRA and CDR2 YSYEKL. V lost 3 bases and J lost 5, with 25 bases in between. The CDR3 covers 19 residues. CDR3 in DNA: TGCGCCAGCAGCCATCCCACCTCAAGGAGGGGCGCAGGGACCGGGGAGCTGTTTTTT. It encodes CASSHPTSRRGAGTGELFF.

Many counts were recorded for this clonotype. The rearrangement joins TRBV2 to TRBJ2-3, with D unclear. This CDR3 comprises 12 residues. The V gene lost 4 bases and the J gene lost 5 bases, with 7 bases spanning the gap. Germline V gene lookup returns CDR1 SNHLY and CDR2 FYNNEI. The CDR3 DNA sequence: TGTGCCAGCAGTGTACCCAAAGATACGCAGTATTTT. Translating gives CASSVPKDTQYF.

At least ten counts were recorded for this clonotype. The genes are TRBV11-3 and TRBJ2-2, with 10 bases aligning to TRBD1. The CDR3 consists of 15 residues. V was pared by 3 bases and J by 8 bases, with 6 bases of the junction left unmatched. Looked up from germline, CDR1 is SGHNT and CDR2 is YENEEA. The CDR3 protein is CASSFPGQGTGELFF. In DNA, the CDR3 is TGTGCCAGCAGCTTCCCGGGACAGGGGACTGGGGAGCTGTTTTTT. Full variable domain (missing parts from reference TRBV11-3 and TRBJ2-2): EAGVVQSPRYKIIEKKQPVAFWCNPISGHNTLYWYLQNLGQGPELLIRYENEEAVDDSQLPKDRFSAERLKGVDSTLKIQPAELGDSAVYLCASSFPGQGTGELFFGEGSRLTVL.

This clonotype showed up just a few times. The rearrangement uses TRBV6-5 and TRBJ2-3; D not certain. Germline assignment: CDR1 MNHEY and CDR2 SVGAGI. The V end was cut by 0 bases, the J end by 5 bases, with 9 bases between. This CDR3 comprises 14 residues. The CDR3 loop reads CASSYSVWGDTQYF. Written as DNA, the CDR3 is TGTGCCAGCAGTTACTCGGTCTGGGGAGATACGCAGTATTTT.

V usage is TRBV20-1 and J usage is TRBJ2-7; 7 positions match TRBD2. This CDR3 has 15 residues. Per germline, CDR1 DFQATT and CDR2 SNEGSKA (reference sequence). V gave up 3 bases and J gave up 5 bases; unmatched junction bases: 13. CDR3 sequence: CSASLGGRASDEQYF. CDR3 nucleotide sequence: TGCAGTGCTAGTTTGGGGGGGAGGGCTAGCGACGAGCAGTACTTC.

The rearrangement joins TRBV6-1 to TRBJ2-1; 8 nucleotides line up with TRBD1. CDR3 length: 16 amino acids. V lost 7 bases to trimming and J lost 8 bases; unmatched junction nucleotides: 16. CDR1 is MNHNS, CDR2 SASEGT, per germline. The CDR3 here is CASTLLQTPGGDEQFF. DNA of the CDR3: TGTGCCAGCACTCTACTTCAAACGCCAGGGGGCGATGAGCAGTTCTTC.

This clonotype has ten or more counts. The J gene is TRBJ1-5, the V gene TRBV20-1; TRBD1 matches at 8 bases. After removal of 6 bases from V and 1 base from J, the junction contained 8 bases not matched to a gene. Germline loops: CDR1 DFQATT, CDR2 SNEGSKA (reference sequence). CDR3 length: 15 amino acids. The CDR3 DNA reads TGCAGTGCCGCCCGGGACAGGATAAGCAATCAGCCCCAGCATTTT. It yields the protein CSAARDRISNQPQHF.

This clonotype was seen at least ten times. V and J are TRBV6-2 or TRBV6-3 and TRBJ2-3, with D perhaps matching TRBD1 or TRBD2 (5 bases each). The CDR3 contains 17 residues. V was clipped by 5 bases and J by 1 base, with 19 bases between them. Germline lookup yields CDR1 MNHEY and CDR2 SVGEGT. The CDR3 here is CASSPRDGAGRTDTQYF. The CDR3 DNA is TGTGCCAGCAGTCCAAGGGACGGGGCGGGTCGCACAGATACGCAGTATTTT.

This clonotype showed up many times. The CDR3 bases are TGCAGTGCTAGAGATTTACAGGTCTACGAGCAGTACTTC. As protein: CSARDLQVYEQYF. The chain carries TRBV20-1 and TRBJ2-7; D perhaps matches TRBD1 (5 bases). Germline V lookup: CDR1 DFQATT, CDR2 SNEGSKA (reference sequence). The germline V and J ends were trimmed by 0 bases and 3 bases, with 9 bases remaining between them. This CDR3 region has 13 residues.

In this sample, this clonotype turned up many times. V is TRBV7-8 and J is TRBJ2-5; TRBD1 matches 8 bases. Per the germline V gene, CDR1 is SGHVS and CDR2 is FQNEAQ. Losses at the gene ends were 0 bases for V and 6 bases for J; bases not matched to a gene: 6. There are 15 residues in the CDR3. Here the CDR3 DNA reads TGTGCCAGCAGCTTAGCTAGGACAGGGTTGAAGACCCAGTACTTC. It translates to CASSLARTGLKTQYF.

The chain combines TRBV15 with TRBJ2-1, with TRBD2 matching 7 bases. With V trimmed by 0 bases and J by 12 bases, 17 bases remained unmatched. This CDR3 is built from 17 residues. Per germline, CDR1 LNHNV and CDR2 YYDKDF (reference sequence). The CDR3 coding sequence is TGTGCCACCAGCAGAGAAATCCGGACTAGTTCTTCGCTGCGGCAGTTCTTC. This codes for CATSREIRTSSSLRQFF.

This clonotype came up many times. V is TRBV7-9 and J is TRBJ1-2; 10 positions match TRBD1. The V and J ends lost 4 bases and 6 bases, in that order; junction bases with no gene match: 5. The CDR3 is made up of 14 amino acids. Germline V gene sequence: CDR1 SEHNR, CDR2 FQNEAQ (reference sequence). The chain's CDR3 is CASSSRQGADGYTF. The CDR3 DNA follows: TGTGCCAGCAGCTCCAGACAGGGGGCCGATGGCTACACCTTC. Full variable domain (outside the CDR3, taken from reference TRBV7-9 and TRBJ1-2): DTGVSQNPRHKITKRGQNVTFRCDPISEHNRLYWYRQTLGQGPEFLTYFQNEAQLEKSRLLSDRFSAERPKGSFSTLEIQRTEQGDSAMYLCASSSRQGADGYTFGSGTRLTVV.

This clonotype was recorded at least ten times. The chain couples TRBV6-1 to TRBJ2-7, with 9 bases identical to TRBD2. The germline V gene encodes CDR1 MNHNS and CDR2 SASEGT. The CDR3 covers 13 residues. Losses at the gene ends were 5 bases for V and 3 bases for J; bases not matched to a gene: 2. For the CDR3, the DNA is TGTGCCAGCAGTAGACTAGCGGTCTACGAGCAGTACTTC. Residues: CASSRLAVYEQYF.

In this sample, this clonotype turned up many times. CDR3: CASSPSRVGTSGSLFTYEQYF. CDR3 nucleotides: TGTGCCAGCAGCCCCTCACGGGTCGGGACTAGCGGATCACTATTCACCTACGAGCAGTACTTC. The chain couples TRBV12-3 or TRBV12-4 to TRBJ2-7, with 11 nucleotides matching TRBD2. The CDR3 runs 21 residues. The V and J ends lost 6 bases and 2 bases, in that order; junction bases with no gene match: 24.

This clonotype was counted ten times or more. One end of the junction does not line up with germline, which may come from a read error. This chain joins TRBV12-3 or TRBV12-4 and TRBJ2-7, with a weak D call TRBD1 (6 bases). The CDR3 length is 13 residues. The CDR3 nucleotides read TGTGCCAGCAGCTTAGCGAGGGGGTACGAGCAGTACTTC. It is translated as CASSLARGYEQYF.

The sample holds many counts of this clonotype. The gene calls are TRBV7-9 and TRBJ2-1; 7 positions match TRBD2. Trimming removed 2 bases from V and 1 base from J; junction bases left unmatched: 11. CDR1 is SEHNR, CDR2 FQNEAQ, per germline (reference sequence). There are 18 residues in the CDR3. CDR3 amino acids: CASSLRSAPGGSYNEQFF. CDR3 coding DNA: TGTGCCAGCAGCTTACGGTCGGCCCCGGGGGGTTCCTACAATGAGCAGTTCTTC.

This clonotype was recorded many times. The chain links TRBV20-1 to TRBJ2-7; TRBD1 matches 11 bases. The CDR3 has 15 residues. Trimming took 6 bases from V and 7 from J; bases not matched to a gene: 14. The V gene's germline CDR1 is DFQATT and CDR2 SNEGSKA (reference sequence). The CDR3 protein is CSAHSPGTGGQEQYF. The DNA of the CDR3 is TGCAGTGCACACTCCCCCGGGACAGGGGGTCAAGAGCAGTACTTC.

This clonotype was counted ten times or more. V is TRBV15 and J is TRBJ1-2; 10 bases agree with TRBD1. CDR1 and CDR2 (germline): LNHNV, YYDKDF (reference sequence). The length of the CDR3 is 16 residues. V was clipped by 5 bases and J by 4 bases; unmatched bases: 10. CDR3 sequence reads: CATSRDRGSSSYGYTF. CDR3 coding DNA: TGTGCCACCAGCCGGGACAGGGGCTCGTCAAGCTATGGCTACACCTTC.

The V call is TRBV9, the J call TRBJ1-3; D gene uncertain. This CDR3 is built from 16 residues. Germline V gene sequence: CDR1 SGDLS, CDR2 YYNGEE. Trimming shortened V by 0 bases and J by 2 bases, and 12 bases separated the two germline ends. The CDR3 nucleotides are TGTGCCAGCAGCGTAGAGGTCGGCGAGGCTGGAAACACCATATATTTT. It translates to CASSVEVGEAGNTIYF.

The table lists this clonotype with a few counts. The V and J genes are TRBV4-3 and TRBJ2-2; possibly TRBD1 for D (5 bases). The CDR3 extends over 15 amino acids. Trimming pared 1 base from V and 5 bases from J, leaving 11 bases between. Germline loops: CDR1 LGHNA, CDR2 YSLEER. The CDR3 here is CASSQGQGRTGELFF. Written as DNA, the CDR3 is TGCGCCAGCAGCCAAGGGCAGGGAAGGACCGGGGAGCTGTTTTTT.

This clonotype has more than one count but fewer than ten. This rearrangement joins TRBV15 to TRBJ2-5; tentatively, D is TRBD1 (6 bases). This CDR3 region has 13 residues. V lost 4 bases and J 5 bases, leaving 11 bases between the germline ends. Germline V gene sequence: CDR1 LNHNV, CDR2 YYDKDF (reference sequence). For the CDR3, the DNA is TGTGCCACCAGCACACAGGGTCCCGAGACCCAGTACTTC. The encoded protein is CATSTQGPETQYF.

The V and J genes are TRBV14 and TRBJ2-5; D perhaps matches TRBD2 (6 bases). The CDR3 is 14 amino acids. The germline V gene has CDR1 SGHDN and CDR2 FVKESK. The germline V and J ends were trimmed by 1 base and 3 bases, with 9 bases remaining between them. As DNA, the CDR3 is TGTGCCAGCAGCCAAGTATGGGGGGAAGAGACCCAGTACTTC. Translation: CASSQVWGEETQYF.

This clonotype occurred many times. The chain joins TRBV20-1 to TRBJ2-7; tentative D call: TRBD2 (5 bases). The CDR3 contains 12 residues. Germline V CDR1 and CDR2: DFQATT, SNEGSKA (reference sequence). The V end was cut by 3 bases, the J end by 3 bases, with 9 bases between. CDR3 DNA: TGCAGTGCTAGCGGGATACGCTACGAGCAGTACTTC. As protein: CSASGIRYEQYF.

This clonotype was seen many times. J is TRBJ2-7 and V is TRBV9, with 13 bases fitting TRBD2. The germline V gene has CDR1 SGDLS and CDR2 YYNGEE. The J segment lost 3 bases and the V segment lost 0 bases, leaving 3 bases of the junction unmatched. The CDR3 is 16 residues long. CDR3 coding DNA: TGTGCCAGCAGCGTAGGTGGACTAGCGGGAGACTACGAGCAGTACTTC. This gives the protein CASSVGGLAGDYEQYF. Filled out from reference TRBV9 and TRBJ2-7, the complete variable domain reads DSGVTQTPKHLITATGQRVTLRCSPRSGDLSVYWYQQSLDQGLQFLIQYYNGEERAKGNILERFSAQQFPDLHSELNLSSLELGDSALYFCASSVGGLAGDYEQYFGPGTRLTVT.